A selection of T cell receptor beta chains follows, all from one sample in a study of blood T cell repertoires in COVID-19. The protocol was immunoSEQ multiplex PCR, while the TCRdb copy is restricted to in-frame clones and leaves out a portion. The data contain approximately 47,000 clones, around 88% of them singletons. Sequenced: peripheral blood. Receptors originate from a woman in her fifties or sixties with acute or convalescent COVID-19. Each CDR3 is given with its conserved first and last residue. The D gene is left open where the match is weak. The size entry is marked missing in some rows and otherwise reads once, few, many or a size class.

TGCGCCAGCAGCGCCATGACAGGGGTAGGGAATCAGCCCCAGCATTTT	CASSAMTGVGNQPQHF	once	TRBV5-1	TRBJ1-5	TRBD1
TGCAGCGTTGAGCTACGAGGGACAGGGGGTTACGAGCAGTACTTC	CSVELRGTGGYEQYF	few	TRBV29-1	TRBJ2-7	TRBD1
TGCGCCAGCAGCGTTAGCGGGGGAAAAGAGACCCAGTACTTC	CASSVSGGKETQYF	-	TRBV5-1	TRBJ2-5	TRBD2
TGTGCCAGCAGTTTCAGACAGGCCTACCAAGAGACCCAGTACTTC	CASSFRQAYQETQYF	-	TRBV6-2/TRBV6-3	TRBJ2-5	-
TGTGCCAGCACCGTAGGGCGGGTCTCCGACAGGGGAGGCGATGGCTACACCTTC	CASTVGRVSDRGGDGYTF	-	TRBV5-5	TRBJ1-2	TRBD1
TGTGCCTGGAGAGAGACAGGGGGCTATGGCTACACCTTC	CAWRETGGYGYTF	few	TRBV30	TRBJ1-2	TRBD1
TGTGCCACCAGCAGAGATTGGCAGGGAGGAAACACCATATATTTT	CATSRDWQGGNTIYF	-	TRBV15	TRBJ1-3	-
TGTGCCAGCAGCTTGGAGGGGCCTCAGCCCCAGCATTTT	CASSLEGPQPQHF	-	TRBV5-5	TRBJ1-5	-
TGTGCCAGCAGTCTACTAGTGGCTGGGGCCAACGTCCTGACTTTC	CASSLLVAGANVLTF	-	TRBV3-1/TRBV3-2	TRBJ2-6	-
TGTGCCACGGTCAGGGGGTATGGCTATGGCTACACCTTC	CATVRGYGYGYTF	-	TRBV12-3/TRBV12-4	TRBJ1-2	TRBD1
TGTGCCAGCAGCGTAGCCTGGACTAGCTACAATGAGCAGTTCTTC	CASSVAWTSYNEQFF	-	TRBV9	TRBJ2-1	TRBD2
TGTGCTAGTGGTTTGGCAATTGGGGAGAGCAATCAGCCCCAGCATTTT	CASGLAIGESNQPQHF	-	TRBV12-5	TRBJ1-5	-
TGTGCCAGCAGCCGGTCCTCTGGTACGCTACCTGGTGAAGCTTTCTTT	CASSRSSGTLPGEAFF	-	TRBV3-1/TRBV3-2	TRBJ1-1	-
TGTGCCAGCAGTTTACAGGGGACCGGGGAGCTGTTTTTT	CASSLQGTGELFF	once	TRBV12-3/TRBV12-4	TRBJ2-2	-
TGCGCCAGCAGCTTTAGTCGGCGGAGCTACAATGAGCAGTTCTTC	CASSFSRRSYNEQFF	few	TRBV5-1	TRBJ2-1	-
TGTGCCAGCACCCTCCGGGCAGGGGGGGAGACCCAGTACTTC	CASTLRAGGETQYF	-	TRBV6-5	TRBJ2-5	-
TGCAGCGTTGGTGTTTCGAGAGGGGGTTTTGTGGGTGGCTACACCTTC	CSVGVSRGGFVGGYTF	-	TRBV29-1	TRBJ1-2	-
TGTGCCACCAGCAGCCCGCCGGGGGCCTACGAGCAGTACTTC	CATSSPPGAYEQYF	-	TRBV15	TRBJ2-7	-
TGTGCCGCTAGAGCCGGACAGGGGCCCAATCAGCCCCAGCATTTT	CAARAGQGPNQPQHF	once	TRBV19	TRBJ1-5	TRBD1
TGTGCCAGCAAACAACTAGCGGGAGGTTTCAATGAGCAGTTCTTC	CASKQLAGGFNEQFF	-	TRBV6-6	TRBJ2-1	TRBD2
TGTGCCAGTAGTATAGAGGCGCCCAGGGGGCGGTCAGATACGCAGTATTTT	CASSIEAPRGRSDTQYF	-	TRBV19	TRBJ2-3	TRBD1
TGTGCCAGCTCACCGCGCCCGACAGGGGAGTCTGGAAACACCATATATTTT	CASSPRPTGESGNTIYF	-	TRBV18	TRBJ1-3	TRBD1
TGTGCCACCAGCAGAGATCCCGGAGACTATGGCTACACCTTC	CATSRDPGDYGYTF	-	TRBV15	TRBJ1-2	-
TGTGCCAGTAGTATCCGTTTAACTAGCGGGCTACAAGAGACCCAGTACTTC	CASSIRLTSGLQETQYF	-	TRBV19	TRBJ2-5	TRBD2
TGTGCCAGTAAGAAAGCGGCTTCCAGGAAAAACATTCAGTACTTC	CASKKAASRKNIQYF	-	TRBV19	TRBJ2-4	-
TGCAGCGTTGAAAGGGGGACAGGGCGCGATGGCTACACCTTC	CSVERGTGRDGYTF	-	TRBV29-1	TRBJ1-2	TRBD1
TGTGCCAGCAGCACTACAGGGCGTCCTAACTATGGCTACACCTTC	CASSTTGRPNYGYTF	-	TRBV9	TRBJ1-2	-
TGTGCCAGCAGTGGGGCCGAATCAACCGGGGAGCTGTTTTTT	CASSGAESTGELFF	-	TRBV2	TRBJ2-2	-
TGTGCCAGCAGCGGACAAGTAGCCAAAAACATTCAGTACTTC	CASSGQVAKNIQYF	-	TRBV2	TRBJ2-4	-
TGTGCCACCAGTCCTAGCGGGAGGGCTACAGATACGCAGTATTTT	CATSPSGRATDTQYF	-	TRBV24-1	TRBJ2-3	TRBD2
TGTGCCAGCAGCCCTATGGCGGGGGGGCAGGGAGATACGCAGTATTTT	CASSPMAGGQGDTQYF	once	TRBV4-2	TRBJ2-3	TRBD2
TGCGCCAGCAGCCAAGATCAGGGGGCGATGAATCAGCCCCAGCATTTT	CASSQDQGAMNQPQHF	-	TRBV4-1	TRBJ1-5	TRBD1
TGTGCCAGCAGATCCCGGGACAGACTTAATGAAAAACTGTTTTTT	CASRSRDRLNEKLFF	-	TRBV28	TRBJ1-4	TRBD1
TGTGCCAGCTCATTGGGGAGAACTAATGAAAAACTGTTTTTT	CASSLGRTNEKLFF	-	TRBV18	TRBJ1-4	-
TGTGCCAGCGATCGAGGGTTGGGTTCTGAAGCTTTCTTT	CASDRGLGSEAFF	-	TRBV28	TRBJ1-1	-
TGTGCCAGCAGGGAGGACGGGGAGCTGTTTTTT	CASREDGELFF	-	TRBV12-3/TRBV12-4	TRBJ2-2	-
TGTGCCAGCAGTTACCCAATCGAGGGGACTTCCTACGAGCAGTACTTC	CASSYPIEGTSYEQYF	-	TRBV6-2/TRBV6-3	TRBJ2-7	-
TGCGCCAGCACCTTAGCGGGAGCAGAGACCCAGTACTTC	CASTLAGAETQYF	-	TRBV10-2	TRBJ2-5	TRBD2
TGTGCCAGCAGCTTTGGACAGGGGGCAAGTGAAGCTTTCTTT	CASSFGQGASEAFF	-	TRBV7-2	TRBJ1-1	TRBD1
TGCGCCAGCAGCCAAACCGGGACAGTCATAGGTACTGAAGCTTTCTTT	CASSQTGTVIGTEAFF	once	TRBV4-1	TRBJ1-1	TRBD1
TGTGCCAGCAGTGAACAGGGGGCTGCCTATGGCTACACCTTC	CASSEQGAAYGYTF	-	TRBV6-4	TRBJ1-2	TRBD1
TGTGCCAGCGGTGAACTAGCGGGGGGTTACAATGAGCAGTTCTTC	CASGELAGGYNEQFF	-	TRBV2	TRBJ2-1	TRBD2
TGTGCCAGCAGTTTATCGGTAACCGGGAACGAGCAGTACTTC	CASSLSVTGNEQYF	-	TRBV27	TRBJ2-7	-
TGTGCCAGTAGCCTCTCTTTGGGGACAGGGTTGAATTCACCCCTCCACTTT	CASSLSLGTGLNSPLHF	-	TRBV19	TRBJ1-6	TRBD1
TGTGCCACCAGGTCTAGCGGGATCTATACGCAGTATTTT	CATRSSGIYTQYF	-	TRBV12-3/TRBV12-4	TRBJ2-3	TRBD2
TGTGCCACCACGCATACGAGCTCCTATAATTCACCCCTCCACTTT	CATTHTSSYNSPLHF	-	TRBV6-5	TRBJ1-6	-
TGTGCCAGCAGTCCTCAAAAGGGGGCGCGGGCTGAAAAACTGTTTTTT	CASSPQKGARAEKLFF	-	TRBV2	TRBJ1-4	TRBD1
TGCGCCAGCAGCCAAGTAGCTCACAGGCCGTCCTACAATGAGCAGTTCTTC	CASSQVAHRPSYNEQFF	-	TRBV4-1	TRBJ2-1	-
TGTGCCAGCAGTTTCGGACCCGGGAGGGCTTTCTTT	CASSFGPGRAFF	once	TRBV12-3/TRBV12-4	TRBJ1-1	-